The rows below give T cell receptor beta chains drawn from one sample of a study of identical twins. MiXCR, run by TCRdb on the 5' RACE reads, gives a single entry per CDR3 protein. The repertoire holds some 730,000 distinct CDR3 sequences, over 15% seen once, with 13% in the top ten. A further study also used this sample, focusing on T cells expressing NK-cell markers.

The sample comprised PBMCs. These TCRs come from a woman aged 18-30 years in good health. Each CDR3 is given with its conserved first and last residue. Each record gives: clone size, D gene, V gene, J gene, CDR3 protein, CDR3 DNA. D genes are given only for firm matches. Some rows have no size entry. The others give once, few or many, or a class for an expanded clone.

few	NA	TRBV20-1	TRBJ2-2	CSAAVGTGELFF	TGCAGTGCTGCCGTAGGCACCGGGGAGCTGTTTTTT
NA	NA	TRBV2	TRBJ2-2	CASRVGGTGELFF	TGTGCCAGCAGAGTCGGAGGTACCGGGGAGCTGTTTTTT
NA	NA	TRBV6-2/TRBV6-3	TRBJ2-1	CATARDSYNEQFF	TGTGCCACCGCCAGGGATTCCTACAATGAGCAGTTCTTC
few	NA	TRBV6-6	TRBJ1-1	CAATVGYTEAFF	TGTGCCGCGACGGTCGGGTACACTGAAGCTTTCTTT
NA	NA	TRBV12-3/TRBV12-4	TRBJ2-1	CASSPTGLRDEQFF	TGTGCCAGCAGCCCTACAGGGCTTCGGGATGAGCAGTTCTTC
many	TRBD2	TRBV20-1	TRBJ2-1	CSAKLHSGDYNEQFF	TGCAGTGCTAAACTACATAGCGGGGACTACAATGAGCAGTTCTTC
NA	TRBD2	TRBV12-3/TRBV12-4	TRBJ2-5	CASSLSSGRIKTQYF	TGTGCCAGCAGTTTAAGTAGCGGGAGGATTAAGACCCAGTACTTC
few	NA	TRBV20-1	TRBJ2-5	CSALRGGQETQYF	TGCAGTGCACTCCGAGGGGGCCAAGAGACCCAGTACTTC
NA	TRBD2	TRBV5-1	TRBJ2-7	CASSPSGLAVHYEQYF	TGCGCCAGCAGCCCCTCAGGACTAGCGGTACACTACGAGCAGTACTTC
few	TRBD1	TRBV20-1	TRBJ1-1	CSARVTGRGTEAFF	TGCAGTGCTAGAGTGACAGGGAGAGGCACTGAAGCTTTCTTT
few	NA	TRBV10-3	TRBJ2-4	CAISEGHRTGRLAKNIQYF	TGTGCCATCAGTGAAGGTCATAGAACAGGGCGACTAGCCAAAAACATTCAGTACTTC
NA	TRBD1	TRBV12-3/TRBV12-4	TRBJ2-1	CASSRRQGAEENEQFF	TGTGCCAGCAGTCGTCGTCAGGGGGCCGAAGAGAATGAGCAGTTCTTC
NA	TRBD2	TRBV18	TRBJ2-7	CASSPRLAGEGEQYF	TGTGCCAGCTCACCACGACTAGCGGGAGAGGGCGAGCAGTACTTC
NA	NA	TRBV3-1	TRBJ1-1	CASSQTQGQAFF	TGTGCCAGCAGCCAGACACAGGGACAAGCTTTCTTT
NA	NA	TRBV30	TRBJ2-2	CAWSVWRNTGELFF	TGTGCCTGGAGTGTATGGCGGAACACCGGGGAGCTGTTTTTT
NA	TRBD1	TRBV29-1	TRBJ2-2	CSVEDRGPTGELFF	TGCAGCGTTGAGGACAGGGGGCCGACCGGGGAGCTGTTTTTT
few	NA	TRBV7-2	TRBJ1-2	CASSLALQGGGYTF	TGTGCCAGCAGCTTAGCGCTCCAGGGAGGGGGCTACACCTTC
many	NA	TRBV12-3/TRBV12-4	TRBJ1-1	CASSSRTLTRRTVAFF	TGTGCCAGCAGTTCCCGGACTTTGACACGGCGGACAGTAGCTTTCTTT
NA	NA	TRBV12-3/TRBV12-4	TRBJ2-3	CASSLIPGWGGTDTQYF	TGTGCCAGCAGTCTAATCCCCGGGTGGGGAGGCACAGATACGCAGTATTTT
few	TRBD2	TRBV5-1	TRBJ2-7	CASSFSGSLAREQYF	TGCGCCAGCAGCTTTAGCGGGAGCCTCGCAAGGGAGCAGTACTTC
NA	NA	TRBV7-9	TRBJ2-2	CASRFGSNTGELFF	TGTGCCAGCAGGTTTGGGTCGAACACCGGGGAGCTGTTTTTT
NA	TRBD2	TRBV7-2	TRBJ2-3	CASSFLAGGPRADTQYF	TGTGCCAGCAGCTTTCTAGCGGGGGGGCCCAGAGCAGATACGCAGTATTTT
few	NA	TRBV29-1	TRBJ2-5	CSVVGAETQYF	TGCAGCGTTGTGGGCGCGGAGACCCAGTACTTC
few	TRBD2	TRBV13	TRBJ2-7	CASSSGLGDYEQYF	TGTGCCAGCAGCTCGGGACTAGGGGATTACGAGCAGTACTTC
NA	TRBD2	TRBV19	TRBJ2-7	CASSSLAGNGYEQYF	TGTGCCAGTAGTTCGCTAGCGGGGAATGGTTACGAGCAGTACTTC
few	NA	TRBV12-3/TRBV12-4	TRBJ1-6	CASRVGNSPLHF	TGTGCCAGCAGAGTAGGCAATTCACCCCTCCACTTT
few	NA	TRBV12-3/TRBV12-4	TRBJ1-1	CASSLSRMGTEAFF	TGTGCCAGCAGTTTAAGTAGGATGGGCACTGAAGCTTTCTTT
NA	NA	TRBV20-1	TRBJ2-2	CSAREGGTQNTGELFF	TGCAGTGCTAGAGAGGGTGGGACCCAGAACACCGGGGAGCTGTTTTTT
few	NA	TRBV11-2	TRBJ2-1	CASSLYFHEQFF	TGTGCCAGCAGCTTATACTTCCATGAGCAGTTCTTC
few	NA	TRBV12-3/TRBV12-4	TRBJ1-2	CASSFEGGYTF	TGTGCCAGCAGTTTCGAGGGTGGCTACACCTTC
NA	NA	TRBV29-1	TRBJ2-1	CSVGGTPSSYNEQFF	TGCAGCGTTGGTGGGACGCCAAGCTCCTACAATGAGCAGTTCTTC
few	NA	TRBV20-1	TRBJ1-1	CSALHPVNTEAFF	TGCAGTGCTCTACACCCAGTGAACACTGAAGCTTTCTTT
NA	NA	TRBV5-1	TRBJ1-1	CASSLGGQLAEAFF	TGCGCCAGCAGCTTGGGAGGGCAGCTGGCTGAAGCTTTCTTT
NA	TRBD1	TRBV6-1	TRBJ2-7	CASSGGQGIHEQYF	TGTGCCAGCAGCGGGGGACAGGGCATACACGAGCAGTACTTC
NA	NA	TRBV9	TRBJ2-1	CASTPGRKPENEQFF	TGTGCCAGCACACCGGGACGGAAACCTGAAAATGAGCAGTTCTTC
few	NA	TRBV6-1	TRBJ2-7	CASSEGGLSYEQYF	TGTGCCAGCAGTGAAGGGGGACTTTCCTACGAGCAGTACTTC
few	TRBD2	TRBV20-1	TRBJ2-7	CSARGLAGEHEQYF	TGCAGTGCTAGGGGACTAGCGGGAGAGCACGAGCAGTACTTC
many	TRBD2	TRBV25-1	TRBJ2-1	CASSVASGHNEQFF	TGTGCCAGCAGTGTGGCTAGCGGACACAATGAGCAGTTCTTC
few	TRBD1	TRBV7-2	TRBJ2-7	CASSLRGQDEQYF	TGTGCCAGCAGCTTGAGGGGACAGGACGAGCAGTACTTC
few	NA	TRBV27	TRBJ2-1	CASSLNFRRSSYNEQFF	TGTGCCAGCAGTTTAAATTTCCGCCGGAGCTCCTACAATGAGCAGTTCTTC
few	TRBD1	TRBV4-3	TRBJ1-1	CASSQETGESSPEAFF	TGCGCCAGCAGCCAAGAAACAGGGGAATCTAGCCCTGAAGCTTTCTTT
few	TRBD1	TRBV6-1	TRBJ2-3	CASSDRGPWDTQYF	TGTGCCAGCAGTGACAGGGGGCCCTGGGATACGCAGTATTTT
few	NA	TRBV7-2	TRBJ2-3	CASSLRGTLMTDTQYF	TGTGCCAGCAGCCTCCGTGGGACTCTAATGACAGATACGCAGTATTTT
NA	TRBD2	TRBV12-3/TRBV12-4	TRBJ2-1	CASGSGAYNEQFF	TGTGCCAGCGGTAGCGGGGCCTACAATGAGCAGTTCTTC
many	NA	TRBV29-1	TRBJ1-1	CSAKVTGLGEAFF	TGCAGCGCTAAGGTAACAGGGTTGGGTGAAGCTTTCTTT
NA	NA	TRBV20-1	TRBJ1-2	CSARGGGVGYTF	TGCAGTGCTAGAGGGGGGGGTGTTGGCTACACCTTC
NA	NA	TRBV25-1	TRBJ2-4	CASRLGYQNIQYF	TGTGCCAGCAGACTGGGCTATCAAAACATTCAGTACTTC
NA	TRBD1	TRBV2	TRBJ2-7	CASSVKRQGYEQYF	TGTGCCAGCAGTGTGAAGAGACAGGGCTACGAGCAGTACTTC
NA	NA	TRBV2	TRBJ2-7	CASSDSTIGIYEQYF	TGTGCCAGCAGTGACTCCACTATCGGAATCTACGAGCAGTACTTC
NA	NA	TRBV9	TRBJ2-6	CASSVESRISGANVLTF	TGTGCCAGCAGCGTAGAAAGCCGGATATCTGGGGCCAACGTCCTGACTTTC
few	TRBD1	TRBV12-3/TRBV12-4	TRBJ2-1	CASSLGPGGAFGEQFF	TGTGCCAGCAGTTTAGGGCCAGGGGGCGCTTTCGGTGAGCAGTTCTTC
NA	TRBD2	TRBV6-2/TRBV6-3	TRBJ2-7	CASSLDGLAGGRRAEQYF	TGTGCCAGCAGTTTAGATGGCCTAGCGGGGGGCCGTCGGGCCGAGCAGTACTTC
few	NA	TRBV20-1	TRBJ1-4	CSARLGEKLFF	TGCAGTGCTAGACTGGGCGAAAAACTGTTTTTT
many	TRBD1	TRBV7-2	TRBJ1-2	CASSWTGGQIKMGYTF	TGTGCCAGCAGCTGGACAGGGGGCCAGATCAAAATGGGCTACACCTTC
NA	TRBD1	TRBV29-1	TRBJ2-7	CSVGQGRVSYEQYF	TGCAGCGTCGGACAGGGGAGGGTTTCCTACGAGCAGTACTTC
once	NA	TRBV27	TRBJ2-3	CASSLGAPRGADTQYF	TGTGCCAGCAGTTTAGGGGCACCACGGGGTGCAGATACGCAGTATTTT
NA	NA	TRBV6-5	TRBJ1-2	CVSSSRSYGYTF	TGTGTCAGCAGTTCCAGGTCTTATGGTTACACCTTC
NA	TRBD2	TRBV11-2	TRBJ2-4	CASSRVASGGASKNIQYF	TGTGCCAGCAGCCGCGTGGCTAGCGGGGGGGCTTCCAAAAACATTCAGTACTTC
NA	TRBD1	TRBV4-3	TRBJ1-2	CASSHVPGTATGNGYTF	TGCGCCAGCAGCCATGTCCCCGGGACAGCGACAGGGAATGGCTACACCTTC
NA	NA	TRBV20-1	TRBJ2-6	CSAVSGANVLTF	TGCAGTGCCGTCTCGGGGGCCAACGTCCTGACTTTC